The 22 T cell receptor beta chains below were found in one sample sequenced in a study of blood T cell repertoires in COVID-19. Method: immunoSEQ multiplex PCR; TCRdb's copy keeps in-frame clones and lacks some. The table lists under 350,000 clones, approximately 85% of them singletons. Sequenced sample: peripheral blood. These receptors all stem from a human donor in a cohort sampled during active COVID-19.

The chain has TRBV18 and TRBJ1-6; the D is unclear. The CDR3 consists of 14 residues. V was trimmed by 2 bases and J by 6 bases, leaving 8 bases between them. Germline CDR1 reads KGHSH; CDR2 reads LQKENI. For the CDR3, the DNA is TGTGCCAGCTCACCAGCAGCGATTAATTCACCCCTCCACTTT. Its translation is CASSPAAINSPLHF.

The chain's CDR3 is CASSPGQSGEKLFF. The CDR3 DNA is TGTGCCAGCTCACCGGGACAGTCAGGGGAAAAACTGTTTTTT. This sequence joins TRBV18 and TRBJ1-4; 7 positions agree with TRBD1. Germline V gene lookup returns CDR1 KGHSH and CDR2 LQKENI. After removal of 3 bases from V and 8 bases from J, the junction contained 6 bases not matched to a gene. This CDR3 is 14 amino acids long.

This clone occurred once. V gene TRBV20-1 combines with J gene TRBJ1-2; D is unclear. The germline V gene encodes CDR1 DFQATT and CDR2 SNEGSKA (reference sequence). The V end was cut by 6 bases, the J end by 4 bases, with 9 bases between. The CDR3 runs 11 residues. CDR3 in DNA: TGCAGTGCCTTGAGGATCTATGGCTACACCTTC. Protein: CSALRIYGYTF.

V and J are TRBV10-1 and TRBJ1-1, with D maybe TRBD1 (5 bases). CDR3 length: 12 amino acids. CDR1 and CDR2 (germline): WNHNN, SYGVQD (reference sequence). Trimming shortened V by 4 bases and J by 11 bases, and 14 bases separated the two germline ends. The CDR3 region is CASSASTEKAFF. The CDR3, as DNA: TGCGCCAGCAGTGCATCGACAGAGAAGGCTTTCTTT.

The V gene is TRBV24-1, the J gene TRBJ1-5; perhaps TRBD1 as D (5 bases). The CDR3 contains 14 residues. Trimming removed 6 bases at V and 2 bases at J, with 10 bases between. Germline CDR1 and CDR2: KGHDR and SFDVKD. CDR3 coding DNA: TGTGCCACCAGTACAGGTCTCGGCAATCAGCCCCAGCATTTT. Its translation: CATSTGLGNQPQHF.

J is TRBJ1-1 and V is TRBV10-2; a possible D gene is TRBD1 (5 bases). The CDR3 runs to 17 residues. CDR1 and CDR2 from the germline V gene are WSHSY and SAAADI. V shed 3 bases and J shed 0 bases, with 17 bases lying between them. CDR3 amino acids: CASSDRRGKLLNTEAFF. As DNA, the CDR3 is TGCGCCAGCAGTGATCGTAGGGGCAAATTACTGAACACTGAAGCTTTCTTT.

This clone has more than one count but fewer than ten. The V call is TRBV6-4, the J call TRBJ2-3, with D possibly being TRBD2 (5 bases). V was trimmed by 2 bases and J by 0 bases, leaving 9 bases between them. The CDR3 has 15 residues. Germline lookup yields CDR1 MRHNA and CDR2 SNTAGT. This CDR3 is CASSDTRGSTDTQYF. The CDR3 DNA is TGTGCCAGCAGTGACACCCGGGGTAGCACAGATACGCAGTATTTT.

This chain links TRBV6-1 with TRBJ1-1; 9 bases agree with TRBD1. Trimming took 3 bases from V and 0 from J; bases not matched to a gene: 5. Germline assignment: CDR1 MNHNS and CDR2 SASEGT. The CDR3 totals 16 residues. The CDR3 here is CASSEPGTGLNTEAFF. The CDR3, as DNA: TGTGCCAGCAGTGAGCCCGGGACAGGGCTGAACACTGAAGCTTTCTTT.

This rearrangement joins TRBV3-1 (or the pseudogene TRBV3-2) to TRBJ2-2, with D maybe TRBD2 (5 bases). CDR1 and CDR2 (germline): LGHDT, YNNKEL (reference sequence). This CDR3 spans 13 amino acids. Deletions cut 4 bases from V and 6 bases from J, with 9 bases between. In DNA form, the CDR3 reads TGTGCCAGCAGCCCTAAGCGGTCCGGGGAGCTGTTTTTT. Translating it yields CASSPKRSGELFF.

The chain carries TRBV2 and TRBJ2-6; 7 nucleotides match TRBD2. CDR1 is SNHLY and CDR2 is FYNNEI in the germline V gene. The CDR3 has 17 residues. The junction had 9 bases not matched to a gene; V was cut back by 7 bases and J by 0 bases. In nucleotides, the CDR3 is TGTGCCAGCATTAAGGGACTAAAAATCTCTGGGGCCAACGTCCTGACTTTC. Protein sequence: CASIKGLKISGANVLTF.

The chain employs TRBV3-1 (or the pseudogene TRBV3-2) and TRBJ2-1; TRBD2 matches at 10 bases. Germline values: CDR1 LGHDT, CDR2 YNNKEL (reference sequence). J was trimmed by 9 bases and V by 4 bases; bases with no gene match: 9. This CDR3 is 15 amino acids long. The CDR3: CASSLTLAGVGEQFF. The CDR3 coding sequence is TGTGCCAGCAGCCTCACCCTAGCGGGGGTTGGTGAGCAGTTCTTC.

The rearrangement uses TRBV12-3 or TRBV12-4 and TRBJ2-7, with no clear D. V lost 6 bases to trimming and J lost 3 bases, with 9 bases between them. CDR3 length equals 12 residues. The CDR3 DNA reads TGTGCCAGCAGCCTGGAGAACTACGAGCAGTACTTC. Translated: CASSLENYEQYF.

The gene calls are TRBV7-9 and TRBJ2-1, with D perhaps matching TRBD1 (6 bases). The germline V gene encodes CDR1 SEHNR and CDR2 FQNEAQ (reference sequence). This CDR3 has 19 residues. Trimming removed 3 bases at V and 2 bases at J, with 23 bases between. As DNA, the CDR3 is TGTGCCAGCAGCTTTAATGACAGGATAATTTTTTTAACCTACAATGAGCAGTTCTTC. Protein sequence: CASSFNDRIIFLTYNEQFF.

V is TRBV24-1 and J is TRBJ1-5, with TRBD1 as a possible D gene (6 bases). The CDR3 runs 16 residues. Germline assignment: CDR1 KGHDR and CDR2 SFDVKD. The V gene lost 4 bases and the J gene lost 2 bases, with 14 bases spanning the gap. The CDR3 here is CATSDPGGGGNQPQHF. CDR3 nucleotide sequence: TGTGCCACCAGTGACCCTGGGGGGGGCGGCAATCAGCCCCAGCATTTT.

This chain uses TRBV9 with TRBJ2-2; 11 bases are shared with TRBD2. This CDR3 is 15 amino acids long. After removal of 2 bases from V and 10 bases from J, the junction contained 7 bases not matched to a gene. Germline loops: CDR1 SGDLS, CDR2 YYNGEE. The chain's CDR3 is CASSVSSGGAEELFF. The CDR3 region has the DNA TGTGCCAGCAGCGTGAGTAGCGGGGGGGCGGAGGAGCTGTTTTTT.

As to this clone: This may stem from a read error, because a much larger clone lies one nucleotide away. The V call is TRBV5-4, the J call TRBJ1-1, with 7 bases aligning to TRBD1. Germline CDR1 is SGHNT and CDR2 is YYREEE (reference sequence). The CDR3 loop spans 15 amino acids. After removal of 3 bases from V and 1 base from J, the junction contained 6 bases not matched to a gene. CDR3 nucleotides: TGTGCCAGCAGCTCCGCCGGGACAGCGAACACTGAAGCTTTCTTT. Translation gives CASSSAGTANTEAFF.

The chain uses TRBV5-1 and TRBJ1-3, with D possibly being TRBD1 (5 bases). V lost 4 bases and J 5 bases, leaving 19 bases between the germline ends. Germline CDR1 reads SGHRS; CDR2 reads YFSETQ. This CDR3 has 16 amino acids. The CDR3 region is CASSEGLLRTRNTIYF. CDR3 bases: TGCGCCAGCAGCGAGGGACTGCTTCGGACCCGAAACACCATATATTTT.

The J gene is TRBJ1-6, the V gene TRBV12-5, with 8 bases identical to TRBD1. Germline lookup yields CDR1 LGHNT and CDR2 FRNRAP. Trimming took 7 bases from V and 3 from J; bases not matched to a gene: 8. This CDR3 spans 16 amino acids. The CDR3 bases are TGTGCTAGTGCTCCGGACAGGGCCTTCTATAATTCACCCCTCCACTTT. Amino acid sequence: CASAPDRAFYNSPLHF.

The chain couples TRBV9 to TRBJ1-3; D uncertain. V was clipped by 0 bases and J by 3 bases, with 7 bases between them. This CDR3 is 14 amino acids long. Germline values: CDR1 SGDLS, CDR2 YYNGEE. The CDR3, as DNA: TGTGCCAGCAGCGTAGAGGGAGGTGGAAACACCATATATTTT. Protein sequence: CASSVEGGGNTIYF.

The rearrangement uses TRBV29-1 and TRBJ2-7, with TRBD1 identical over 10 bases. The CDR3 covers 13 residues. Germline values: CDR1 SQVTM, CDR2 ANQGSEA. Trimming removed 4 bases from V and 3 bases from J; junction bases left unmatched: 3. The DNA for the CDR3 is TGCAGCGTTGGGGGACAGGGGATCTACGAGCAGTACTTC. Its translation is CSVGGQGIYEQYF.

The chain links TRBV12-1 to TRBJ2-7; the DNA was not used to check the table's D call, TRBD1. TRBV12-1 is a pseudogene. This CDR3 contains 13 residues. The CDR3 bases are TGTGCCAGCAGCTACGGACAGGGGTCCGAGCAGTACTTC. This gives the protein CASSYGQGSEQYF.

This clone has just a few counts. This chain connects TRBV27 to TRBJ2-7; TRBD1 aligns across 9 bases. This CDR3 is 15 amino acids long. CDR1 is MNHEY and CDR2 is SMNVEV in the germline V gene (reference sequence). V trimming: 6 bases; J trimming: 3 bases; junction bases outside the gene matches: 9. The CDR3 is CASSARDRAHYEQYF. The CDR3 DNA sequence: TGTGCCAGCAGCGCCCGGGACAGGGCACACTACGAGCAGTACTTC.